This T cell receptor (beta chain) comes out of a study of graft-versus-host responses after intestinal transplantation (dated by TCRdb to the early 2020s). Regarding the research as a whole: The transplants that recipients got were multivisceral, liver-intestinal, or isolated intestinal. Every recipient was given anti-thymocyte globulin induction, then maintenance tacrolimus and steroids for around three years. Graft-versus-host and host-versus-graft alloreactive T cell clones were tracked in the graft, circulation and bone marrow after intestinal transplantation using bulk TCR-beta CDR3 sequencing. A cohort of approximately 23 intestinal transplant recipients, including one retransplant, was enrolled, and 3 patients lacking pretransplant specimens were excluded. Samples from three later patients were sequenced in-house on an Illumina MiSeq with MiXCR processing rather than by the commercial service. To identify alloreactive clones, pre-transplant mixed lymphocyte reaction products were sequenced and then compared with unstimulated pre-transplant donor and recipient T cells. Donor T cell macrochimerism was defined as a peak of at least 4% donor T cells among recipient peripheral blood mononuclear cells.

According to the study, the label for this sample's time point signals: cells obtained before transplantation from donor or recipient. CD3+CD4+ and CD3+CD8+ populations were FACS-sorted from unstimulated pre-transplant donor and recipient cells taken from spleen or lymph nodes. The library was built by means of the immunoSEQ multiplex PCR assay. In most patients, genomic DNA was isolated using the Qiagen DNeasy Blood and Tissue Kit and sent frozen to Adaptive Biotechnologies for TCR sequencing. High-throughput TCR-beta CDR3 sequencing of genomic DNA from most patients was performed by Adaptive Biotechnologies. The original methods were these. TCR sequencing data for roughly 20 patients were retrieved from Adaptive's ImmunoSEQ software; three other patients were processed with MiXCR and VDJtools. CD4 versus CD8 sorting errors were corrected by removing sequences found in both subsets at a frequency ratio below 5:1. CDR3 nucleotide sequences shared by donor and recipient were removed because the origin of these sequences could not be assigned. To be classed as alloreactive, a clone needed at least 2-fold expansion over unstimulated cells and a minimum CFSE-low frequency of 0.002% (template counts) or 0.001% (read counts). Clones detected in sequenced pre-transplant spleen, lymph node, or MLR CFSE-low populations of the donor or recipient were defined as mappable. The cumulative frequency of alloreactive clones was calculated as a percentage of all sequences, weighted by copy number. Not all clones reach the TCRdb copy of this immuneACCESS table, which keeps in-frame sequences only. Checked studies attribute under half of the gap to unresolved V genes and leave the rest unexplained. That table gives V, J and clone size, and the DNA gave D and trimming. The sample table records over 100,000 clones; around 96% of these occur just once. The ten largest clones capture roughly 3.5% of the sample.

Beyond this particular receptor, the publication reports: GvH clones were found in recipient bone marrow, and some of the GvH clones appeared earlier in ileal mucosa or blood, which is consistent with an intestinal mucosal origin. Patients with donor T cell macrochimerism had high GvH to HvG T cell clonal ratios in their allografts. Peak levels of circulating GvH clones were associated with declines in HvG clones early after transplant. The conclusions were limited by the relatively low number and heterogeneity of the intestinal transplant patients.

On this clone itself: The specificity of this receptor is unknown. Per-base quality was not reported, and no clone a single base away is much larger than it.

The sequence derives from a human donor who received an intestinal transplant. Sequenced here: unstimulated CD8+ T cells sorted from spleen or lymph node cells, sampled before intestinal transplant.

The bases read TGTGCCAGCAGCGTAGGACCGACAGGGTCTAACACCGGGGAGCTGTTTTTT. It encodes CASSVGPTGSNTGELFF. The rearranged chain carries TRBV9 and TRBJ2-2; a stretch of 7 junction bases matches TRBD1. V is cut back by 0 bases and J by 2 bases, with 7 bases in the junction unmatched. CDR1 and CDR2 are read off the germline V gene as SGDLS and YYNGEE. The CDR3, from cysteine to phenylalanine, totals 17 residues. Only CDR3 DNA remains: 51 bases, in frame from the first base. The entire variable domain, with the stretches around the CDR3 drawn from the reference TRBV9 and TRBJ2-2 proteins, is DSGVTQTPKHLITATGQRVTLRCSPRSGDLSVYWYQQSLDQGLQFLIQYYNGEERAKGNILERFSAQQFPDLHSELNLSSLELGDSALYFCASSVGPTGSNTGELFFGEGSRLTVL.